This T cell receptor (beta chain) was recovered during a study of spatial heterogeneity in lung cancer. Study in general: Detected beta-chain sequences consistently exceeded alpha-chain sequences. Study results and caveats: One measure, the expanded intratumoral alpha and beta TCR count, tracked tumor mutation counts. Expanded TCR counts, ubiquitous and regional, correlated respectively with ubiquitous and regional nonsynonymous mutation counts.

Time point meaning: sample taken at primary tumor resection. Unsorted whole RNA from tumor, nontumor lung or frozen PBMC underwent sequencing. The table lists this clonotype with many counts. Its target is unknown. Per the germline V gene, CDR1 is SGHDT and CDR2 is YYEEEE. The CDR3 extends over 14 amino acids. The V end was cut by 4 bases, the J end by 5 bases, with 16 bases between. TCRdb passed the 5' RACE reads through MiXCR, listing each CDR3 protein once. The data show 15,000 to 20,000 distinct CDR3 sequences, around 6.5% seen once. The V and J genes are TRBV5-6 and TRBJ2-7, with D unclear. The source material was lung tumor tissue, sampled at surgery. This receptor was identified in a female donor with early-stage non-small cell lung cancer. The CDR3 nucleotides are TGTGCCAGCAGCCCCCAGTGGTGGTCTGACGAGCAGTACTTC. This sequence encodes CASSPQWWSDEQYF.